Listed here are 27 T cell receptor beta chains from one sample, sequenced in a study of neurological immune-mediated disorders. Each CDR3 protein is one row after TCRdb ran MiXCR on the 5' RACE reads. Among 39,000 or so distinct CDR3 sequences listed, 4% to 5.5% were seen once. Sample: CD4+ T cells from blood. The receptor set was obtained from a man between 18 and 29 years old in good health.

This clonotype was found many times. The chain uses TRBV29-1 and TRBJ1-1; D remains ambiguous. Trimming took off 3 bases at V and 11 bases at J, with 16 bases between the two ends. The CDR3 is 12 amino acids. Germline values: CDR1 SQVTM, CDR2 ANQGSEA. This CDR3 reads CSVDSSLGNAFF. In DNA form, the CDR3 reads TGCAGCGTTGATAGTTCTTTGGGGAATGCTTTCTTT.

In its sample, this clonotype was seen many times. The rearrangement links TRBV6-2 or TRBV6-3 to TRBJ1-5; D is ambiguous. CDR3 size: 17 residues. V was pared by 0 bases and J by 2 bases, with 14 bases between. Germline-derived CDR1 and CDR2 are MNHEY and SVGEGT. This CDR3 is CASSYSDWGRGNQPQHF. The DNA for the CDR3 is TGTGCCAGCAGTTACTCGGACTGGGGTAGAGGCAATCAGCCCCAGCATTTT.

This clonotype was seen at least ten times. The rearrangement links TRBV6-6 to TRBJ1-6, with a possible D match to TRBD1 (5 bases). Deletions cut 10 bases from V and 10 bases from J, with 11 bases between. The CDR3 is made up of 11 amino acids. The germline gives CDR1 MNHNY, CDR2 SVGAGI (reference sequence). CDR3 loop: CATGTGSPLHF. The DNA of the CDR3 is TGTGCCACCGGGACGGGATCACCCCTCCACTTT.

In this sample, this clonotype turned up many times. This chain uses TRBV5-1 with TRBJ2-4, with 8 bases aligning to TRBD2. V gave up 4 bases and J gave up 6 bases; unmatched junction bases: 6. There are 14 residues in the CDR3. The V gene's germline CDR1 is SGHRS and CDR2 YFSETQ. CDR3 nucleotide sequence: TGCGCCAGCAGCCGGGGGGGGTTGAGAAACATTCAGTACTTC. Its protein product is CASSRGGLRNIQYF.

This clonotype appeared many times. The chain recombines TRBV20-1 with TRBJ2-1; the D gene is possibly TRBD1 (6 bases). V was pared by 6 bases and J by 6 bases, with 12 bases between. The CDR3 length is 12 residues. Germline V gives CDR1 DFQATT, CDR2 SNEGSKA (reference sequence). The CDR3 DNA reads as TGCAGTGCGCCTGGGGACATCAATGAGCAGTTCTTC. As protein: CSAPGDINEQFF.

Many counts were recorded for this clonotype. The chain has TRBV5-1 and TRBJ2-7; no clear D gene. CDR1 is SGHRS and CDR2 is YFSETQ in the germline V gene. CDR3 length equals 15 residues. The V end lost 2 bases, the J end lost 0 bases, and 12 bases lay between the germline ends. In DNA, the CDR3 is TGCGCCAGCAGCTTTGGAAACCTATTCTCCTACGAGCAGTACTTC. Its protein is CASSFGNLFSYEQYF.

This clonotype showed up many times. The CDR3 DNA reads as TGTGCCAGCAGTCCGGGACTTATGAACACTGAAGCTTTCTTT. It encodes CASSPGLMNTEAFF. The chain couples TRBV6-6 to TRBJ1-1, with a tentative D call TRBD1 (5 bases). The CDR3 has 14 amino acids. Germline V gene sequence: CDR1 MNHNY, CDR2 SVGAGI (reference sequence). V lost 5 bases and J 0 bases, leaving 10 bases between the germline ends.

The sample holds many counts of this clonotype. V and J are TRBV29-1 and TRBJ2-7; possible D gene TRBD1, 5 bases. The CDR3 loop spans 14 amino acids. With 4 bases removed from V and 5 bases from J, the gap between germline ends came to 18 bases. Germline CDR1 and CDR2: SQVTM and ANQGSEA. In DNA, the CDR3 is TGCAGCGTTGCCAAGACAGAAATGCACCACGAGCAGTACTTC. It translates to CSVAKTEMHHEQYF.

This clonotype was recorded at least ten times. J is TRBJ1-1 and V is TRBV7-3; TRBD1 matches at 7 bases. J was trimmed by 0 bases and V by 0 bases; bases with no gene match: 4. The CDR3 runs 16 residues. From germline, CDR1 is SGHTA and CDR2 FQGTGA. The CDR3 region is CASSLTRDRLNTEAFF. In nucleotides, the CDR3 is TGTGCCAGCAGCTTAACCCGGGACAGATTGAACACTGAAGCTTTCTTT.

This clonotype came up many times. The rearrangement uses TRBV5-5 and TRBJ2-7, with 7 bases lining up with TRBD1. CDR1 is SGHKS, CDR2 YYEKEE, per germline (reference sequence). The CDR3 extends over 15 amino acids. The V segment lost 4 bases and the J segment 8 bases; nucleotides outside the gene matches: 15. CDR3 in amino acids: CASSLTGVGPMQQYF. CDR3 bases: TGTGCCAGCAGCCTCACAGGGGTCGGGCCTATGCAGCAGTACTTC.

This clonotype appeared many times. The gene calls are TRBV20-1 and TRBJ2-3; TRBD2 aligns across 7 bases. Germline lookup yields CDR1 DFQATT and CDR2 SNEGSKA (reference sequence). V dropped 6 bases and J dropped 4; count of bases not matched to a gene: 22. This CDR3 contains 18 residues. CDR3 loop: CSAPAGPGRIILSDTQYF. CDR3 nucleotides: TGCAGTGCGCCAGCGGGGCCCGGCAGAATCATACTCTCAGATACGCAGTATTTT.

This clonotype is medium-sized by share. V is TRBV5-6 and J is TRBJ2-2; D not resolved. CDR1 is SGHDT, CDR2 YYEEEE, per germline. CDR3 length: 12 residues. V was clipped by 4 bases and J by 3 bases, with 4 bases between them. CDR3 region: CASSLYTGELFF. Written as DNA, the CDR3 is TGTGCCAGCAGCCTCTACACCGGGGAGCTGTTTTTT.

This clonotype was found many times. This sequence joins TRBV20-1 and TRBJ1-1; no clear D. V was shortened by 3 bases and J by 0 bases, with 11 bases between the two germline ends. The CDR3 loop spans 14 amino acids. Germline CDR1 is DFQATT and CDR2 is SNEGSKA (reference sequence). The CDR3 here is CSASTGPMNTEAFF. CDR3 nucleotide sequence: TGCAGTGCTAGTACCGGGCCGATGAACACTGAAGCTTTCTTT.

The sample holds many counts of this clonotype. V is TRBV6-5 and J is TRBJ2-7; 7 bases map to TRBD1. The V and J ends lost 2 bases and 2 bases, in that order; junction bases with no gene match: 6. The germline V gene encodes CDR1 MNHEY and CDR2 SVGAGI. The CDR3 is 15 residues long. The CDR3 spells CASSYAGQEAYEQYF. The CDR3 coding sequence is TGTGCCAGCAGTTACGCTGGACAGGAAGCCTACGAGCAGTACTTC.

Ten or more counts support this clonotype. The J gene is TRBJ2-5, the V gene TRBV9; D is possibly TRBD2 (6 bases). Germline values: CDR1 SGDLS, CDR2 YYNGEE. This CDR3 region has 14 residues. Trimming removed 0 bases at V and 4 bases at J, with 10 bases between. DNA for the CDR3: TGTGCCAGCAGCGTAGTACCGGAGGGAGAGACCCAGTACTTC. Its translation is CASSVVPEGETQYF. The full variable domain, in which reference TRBV9 and TRBJ2-5 provide the parts outside the CDR3, is DSGVTQTPKHLITATGQRVTLRCSPRSGDLSVYWYQQSLDQGLQFLIQYYNGEERAKGNILERFSAQQFPDLHSELNLSSLELGDSALYFCASSVVPEGETQYFGPGTRLLVL.

This clonotype was detected ten times or more. This chain uses TRBV6-2 or TRBV6-3 with TRBJ2-3; 9 bases align to TRBD2. The J segment lost 6 bases and the V segment lost 0 bases, leaving 7 bases of the junction unmatched. CDR3 length equals 16 residues. Germline V lookup: CDR1 MNHEY, CDR2 SVGEGT. The CDR3 bases are TGTGCCAGCAGTTACTCTTCGCGGGGGGGCCGGGATACGCAGTATTTT. This gives the protein CASSYSSRGGRDTQYF.

This clonotype was detected many times. V gene TRBV20-1 combines with J gene TRBJ2-5; D is possibly TRBD2 (5 bases). This CDR3 comprises 12 residues. V gave up 6 bases and J gave up 1 base, with 9 bases separating them. CDR1 is DFQATT, CDR2 SNEGSKA, per germline (reference sequence). The CDR3 spells CSAIRGQETQYF. CDR3 DNA: TGCAGTGCCATTCGGGGCCAAGAGACCCAGTACTTC.

This clonotype was found many times. The CDR3 coding sequence is TGTGCCAGCAGACAAGGGCAGAGGAATGAGCAGTTCTTC. Translating gives CASRQGQRNEQFF. V usage is TRBV6-5 and J usage is TRBJ2-1; D uncertain. The germline gives CDR1 MNHEY, CDR2 SVGAGI. The CDR3 sequence is 13 residues long. Trimming removed 6 bases from V and 7 bases from J, with 13 bases in between.

This clonotype occurred many times. J is TRBJ1-4 and V is TRBV7-6, with D possibly matching TRBD1 (5 bases). V was shortened by 0 bases and J by 9 bases, with 8 bases between the two germline ends. The CDR3 covers 13 residues. Germline CDR1 reads SGHVS; CDR2 reads FNYEAQ. The CDR3 sequence: CASSLAAGQKLFF. CDR3 DNA: TGTGCCAGCAGCTTAGCAGCAGGGCAAAAACTGTTTTTT.

This clonotype was detected ten times or more. The J gene is TRBJ1-5, the V gene TRBV3-1; D uncertain. Germline lookup yields CDR1 LGHDT and CDR2 YNNKEL (reference sequence). This CDR3 is built from 13 residues. V was trimmed by 1 base and J by 2 bases, leaving 3 bases between them. The CDR3 loop is CASSQAGNQPQHF. As DNA, the CDR3 is TGTGCCAGCAGCCAAGCGGGCAATCAGCCCCAGCATTTT. Full variable domain (outside the CDR3, taken from reference TRBV3-1 and TRBJ1-5): DTAVSQTPKYLVTQMGNDKSIKCEQNLGHDTMYWYKQDSKKFLKIMFSYNNKELIINETVPNRFSPKSPDKAHLNLHINSLELGDSAVYFCASSQAGNQPQHFGDGTRLSIL.

A word on this clonotype: A read error may be the cause here, since a much bigger clone is one base away. V usage is TRBV10-3 and J usage is TRBJ1-1; D is unclear. Deletions cut 3 bases from V and 1 base from J, with 6 bases between. The CDR3 totals 13 residues. The germline gives CDR1 ENHRY, CDR2 SYGVKD. DNA for the CDR3: TGTGCCATCAGTGAAACAGAGAACACTGAAGCTTTCTTT. This gives the protein CAISETENTEAFF.

This clonotype was recorded at least ten times. V is TRBV5-1 and J is TRBJ2-3, with D unclear. Germline V lookup: CDR1 SGHRS, CDR2 YFSETQ. The V end was cut by 1 base, the J end by 1 base, with 10 bases between. The CDR3 spans 15 residues. The CDR3: CASSLNWSGTDTQYF. The CDR3, as DNA: TGCGCCAGCAGCTTGAACTGGAGTGGCACAGATACGCAGTATTTT. The full variable domain, its missing parts supplied by reference TRBV5-1 and TRBJ2-3, is KAGVTQTPRYLIKTRGQQVTLSCSPISGHRSVSWYQQTPGQGLQFLFEYFSETQRNKGNFPGRFSGRQFSNSRSEMNVSTLELGDSALYLCASSLNWSGTDTQYFGPGTRLTVL.

This clonotype came up many times. CDR3 residues: CASSLALAEKETQYF. The CDR3 DNA follows: TGCGCCAGCAGCTTGGCTCTAGCGGAAAAAGAGACCCAGTACTTC. The chain links TRBV5-1 to TRBJ2-5; TRBD2 aligns across 7 bases. The germline V gene has CDR1 SGHRS and CDR2 YFSETQ. The CDR3 totals 15 residues. The ends lost 0 bases at V and 3 bases at J; junction bases unmatched: 5.

Ten or more counts support this clonotype. The gene calls are TRBV5-1 and TRBJ1-1; D not resolved. This CDR3 has 16 amino acids. The germline V gene has CDR1 SGHRS and CDR2 YFSETQ. Trimming shortened V by 0 bases and J by 0 bases, and 12 bases separated the two germline ends. The CDR3 sequence: CASSLGWQTMNTEAFF. The CDR3 DNA is TGCGCCAGCAGCTTGGGCTGGCAGACCATGAACACTGAAGCTTTCTTT.

This clonotype was observed at least ten times. The gene calls are TRBV10-2 and TRBJ2-7; 7 nucleotides line up with TRBD1. Germline V gene lookup returns CDR1 WSHSY and CDR2 SAAADI. The CDR3 has 13 residues. V shed 10 bases and J 2 bases; nucleotides not matched to a gene: 8. For the CDR3, the DNA is TGCGCCACCATGACAGGGAATACCTACGAGCAGTACTTC. It translates to CATMTGNTYEQYF.

The table lists this clonotype with many counts. This rearrangement joins TRBV5-1 to TRBJ2-7, with a tentative D call TRBD1 (6 bases). V lost 4 bases to trimming and J lost 1 base, with 12 bases between them. CDR1 and CDR2 (germline): SGHRS, YFSETQ. The length of the CDR3 is 14 residues. CDR3 region: CASSRDTGSYEQYF. DNA of the CDR3: TGCGCCAGCAGCAGGGACACGGGTTCCTACGAGCAGTACTTC.

Many counts were recorded for this clonotype. V is TRBV15 and J is TRBJ2-3, with 10 positions matching TRBD2. This CDR3 is 17 amino acids long. V dropped 0 bases and J dropped 10; count of bases not matched to a gene: 13. Germline loops: CDR1 LNHNV, CDR2 YYDKDF (reference sequence). CDR3 in amino acids: CATSRELLAGDLVPQYF. CDR3 DNA: TGTGCCACCAGCAGAGAACTGCTAGCGGGGGACCTGGTTCCGCAGTATTTT.